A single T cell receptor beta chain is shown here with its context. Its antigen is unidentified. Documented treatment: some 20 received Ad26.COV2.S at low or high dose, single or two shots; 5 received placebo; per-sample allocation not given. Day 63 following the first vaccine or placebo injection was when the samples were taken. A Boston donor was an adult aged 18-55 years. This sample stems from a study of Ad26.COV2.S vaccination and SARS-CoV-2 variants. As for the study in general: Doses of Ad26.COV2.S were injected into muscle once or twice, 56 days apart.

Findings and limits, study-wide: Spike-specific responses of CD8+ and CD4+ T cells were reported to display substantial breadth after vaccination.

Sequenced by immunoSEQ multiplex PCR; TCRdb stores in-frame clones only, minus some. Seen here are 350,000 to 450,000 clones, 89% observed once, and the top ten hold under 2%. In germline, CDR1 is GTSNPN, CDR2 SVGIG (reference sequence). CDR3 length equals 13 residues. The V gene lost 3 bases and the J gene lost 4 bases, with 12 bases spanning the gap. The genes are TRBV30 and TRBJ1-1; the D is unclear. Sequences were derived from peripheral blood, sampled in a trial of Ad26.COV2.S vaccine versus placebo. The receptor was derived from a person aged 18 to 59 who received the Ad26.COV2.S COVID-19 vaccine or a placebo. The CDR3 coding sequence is TGTGCCTGGAGGCGACTAACGGGCACTGAAGCTTTCTTT. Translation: CAWRRLTGTEAFF. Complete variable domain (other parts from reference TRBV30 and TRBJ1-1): SQTIHQWPATLVQPVGSPLSLECTVEGTSNPNLYWYRQAAGRGLQLLFYSVGIGQISSEVPQNLSASRPQDRQFILSSKKLLLSDSGFYLCAWRRLTGTEAFFGQGTRLTVV.